This T cell receptor (beta chain) was sequenced during a study of T cell responses to AZD1222 COVID-19 vaccine. This CDR3 contains 15 residues. Germline V CDR1 and CDR2: SEHNR, FQNEAQ (reference sequence). V was shortened by 3 bases and J by 2 bases, with 14 bases between the two germline ends. Findings and caveats of the study: Clonal diversity may have been underestimated in mostly white British donors.

Assay: immunoSEQ multiplex PCR; the TCRdb copy retains only in-frame clones and omits some. The sample includes about 130,000 clones, over 90% of them seen just once. Concerning this clone: Antigen specificity is unknown.

The material sequenced was peripheral blood, taken on day 0 of AZD1222 vaccination. The chain employs TRBV7-9 and TRBJ2-7; D not resolved. The source of this sequence is an adult in good health. Written as DNA, the CDR3 is TGTGCCAGCAGCTTCGGGCACCTCCCGGCCTACGAGCAGTACTTC. Encoded protein: CASSFGHLPAYEQYF.